The entry that follows covers one TCR beta chain sequence. The antigen remains undetermined. These data are taken from a study of regulatory T cells in long-lasting Graves disease. Study-level results: Among the persistent patients, 2,741 public clonotypes were shared, more than the approximately 960 shared among new patients.

Both iRepertoire HTBI primers and Arm-PCR of CDR3 regions were used to build the TCR beta libraries. From the multiplex PCR reads, TCRdb called clonotypes with MiXCR, one entry per CDR3 protein. The table has some 470,000 distinct CDR3 sequences, roughly 21% seen once; the top ten hold less than 9%. The CDR3 spans 16 residues. Per germline, CDR1 SGHVS and CDR2 FNYEAQ. V lost 4 bases, J lost 0 bases, and 12 bases lay in between. The time point: persistent/refractory GD, antithyroid drugs over 5 years with positive TRAb. PBMCs were the source of the RNA used for TCR sequencing. The specimen was peripheral blood mononuclear cells (PBMCs), collected when the disease was refractory, from a patient treated with antithyroid drugs. The chain employs TRBV7-6 and TRBJ2-2; possible D gene TRBD2, 5 bases. The TCR comes from a female donor with Graves disease. CDR3 sequence (DNA): TGTGCCAGCAGCTCCCGGCCGGGATCGAACACCGGGGAGCTGTTTTTT. This gives the protein CASSSRPGSNTGELFF.